This TCR beta chain was captured in a study of blood T cell repertoires in COVID-19. Study summary: Sample material is recorded as cDNA or gDNA derived from T cells, B-cell-depleted T cells, or PBMCs.

As originally analysed: The assay estimated nucleated cells by amplifying reference gene primers. The method was immunoSEQ multiplex PCR; TCRdb's version includes in-frame clones alone and lacks a portion of them. V, J and clone size derive from that table, while D and trimming were established from the DNA sequence. The repertoire consists of under 250,000 clones, with over 75% occurring once and the leading ten covering around 10%. Seattle cases were enrolled at active infection and followed longitudinally. Trimming stripped 0 bases from V and 8 bases from J, with 18 bases between. The CDR3 covers 16 residues. The germline CDR1 and CDR2 sequences are SGHRS and YFSETQ.

The receptor's source is a man in his forties or fifties with COVID-19, enrolled during active disease. J is TRBJ2-1 and V is TRBV5-1; D not resolved. The source material was peripheral blood. CDR3 DNA: TGCGCCAGCAGCTTGGCCCTAGGTCCTAATATGGATGAGCAGTTCTTC. Residues: CASSLALGPNMDEQFF. Full variable domain (missing parts from reference TRBV5-1 and TRBJ2-1): KAGVTQTPRYLIKTRGQQVTLSCSPISGHRSVSWYQQTPGQGLQFLFEYFSETQRNKGNFPGRFSGRQFSNSRSEMNVSTLELGDSALYLCASSLALGPNMDEQFFGPGTRLTVL.